The entry below describes one T cell receptor beta chain. Its antigen is still unknown. This CDR3 comprises 15 residues. CDR1 GTSNPN and CDR2 SVGIG come from the germline V gene (reference sequence). J gave up 1 base and V 2 bases, and 5 bases lay outside the gene matches. This sample was included in a study of relationships among human T cell subsets. Study-level results: Clones with over 100 reads held over 50% of CD8+ cytotoxic sequences.

TCR alpha and beta CDR3s were amplified from mRNA by semiquantitative ARM-PCR. ARM-PCR used tagged nested gene-specific primers, then communal superprimers for exponential amplification. First-round products served as template after exonuclease removal of nested primers. One entry per CDR3 protein, called by TCRdb with MiXCR from the multiplex PCR reads. The sample has thousands of distinct CDR3 sequences, roughly 54% seen once. The CD45RA-negative fraction was bead-selected with anti-CD45RO to obtain memory T cells. Magnetic beads coated with subset-specific antibodies isolated the T cell subsets. Sequencing was done on a sample of memory T cells sorted from blood. This sequence joins TRBV30 and TRBJ2-3; 8 nucleotides align to TRBD2. The TCR was taken from a man between 40 and 49 years old in good health. CDR3 bases: TGTGCCTGGAGTCCCGGGGGGGAGGGCACAGATACGCAGTATTTT. Translated, it gives CAWSPGGEGTDTQYF.